This T cell receptor (beta chain) was documented in a study of blood T cell repertoires in COVID-19. Across the whole study: Both acute and convalescent COVID-19 samples were obtained from the United States, Italy and Spain.

This study enrolled people aged about 18 to 100 from roughly 24 US geographic areas. Categorization into cohorts depended on clinical history that participants reported. Germline CDR1 reads SGHTA; CDR2 reads FQGNSA. Trimming removed 1 base at V and 0 bases at J, with 10 bases between. The CDR3 consists of 16 residues. In the study's own analysis: It was from reference gene primer amplification that nucleated cell counts were estimated. Some clones are missing from TCRdb's copy, which holds only in-frame ones; the method was immunoSEQ multiplex PCR. For V, J and clone size, that table is used; D and trimming come from the DNA. The data show a few hundred thousand clones, over 65% seen once.

The J gene is TRBJ2-1, the V gene TRBV7-2; D may be TRBD2 (5 bases). Material: PBMCs or T cells enriched from blood (not recorded which). This TCR was recovered from a woman in her sixties or seventies who had recovered from COVID-19. Here the CDR3 DNA reads TGTGCCAGCAGCTTAGGACCGGGAAACTCCTACAATGAGCAGTTCTTC. It yields the protein CASSLGPGNSYNEQFF.